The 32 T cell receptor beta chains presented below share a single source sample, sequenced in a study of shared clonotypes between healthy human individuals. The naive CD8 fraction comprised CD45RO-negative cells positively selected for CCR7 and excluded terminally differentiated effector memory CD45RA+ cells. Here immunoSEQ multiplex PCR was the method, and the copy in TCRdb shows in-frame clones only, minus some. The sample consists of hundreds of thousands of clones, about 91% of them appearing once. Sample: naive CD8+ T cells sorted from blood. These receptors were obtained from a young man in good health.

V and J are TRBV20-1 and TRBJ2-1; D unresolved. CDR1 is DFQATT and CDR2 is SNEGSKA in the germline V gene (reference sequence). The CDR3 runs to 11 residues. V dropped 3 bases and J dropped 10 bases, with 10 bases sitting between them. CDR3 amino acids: CSARIGREQFF. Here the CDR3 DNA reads TGCAGTGCTAGGATCGGTCGGGAGCAGTTCTTC.

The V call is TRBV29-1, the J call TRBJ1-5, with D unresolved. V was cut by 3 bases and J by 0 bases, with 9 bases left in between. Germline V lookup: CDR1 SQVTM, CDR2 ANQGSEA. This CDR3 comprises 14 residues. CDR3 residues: CSVEVTYSNQPQHF. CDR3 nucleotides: TGCAGCGTTGAGGTGACCTATAGCAATCAGCCCCAGCATTTT.

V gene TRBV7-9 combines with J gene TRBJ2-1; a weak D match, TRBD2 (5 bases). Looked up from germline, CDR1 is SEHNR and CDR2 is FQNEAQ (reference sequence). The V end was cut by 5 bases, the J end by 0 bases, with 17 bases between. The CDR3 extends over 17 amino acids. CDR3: CASSPPAASYSYNEQFF. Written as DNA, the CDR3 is TGTGCCAGCAGCCCGCCCGCCGCTAGCTACTCCTACAATGAGCAGTTCTTC.

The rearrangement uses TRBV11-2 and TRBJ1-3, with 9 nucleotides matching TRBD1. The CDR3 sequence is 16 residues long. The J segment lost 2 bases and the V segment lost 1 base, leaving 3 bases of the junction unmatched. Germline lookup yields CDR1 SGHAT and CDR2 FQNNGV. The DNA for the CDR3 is TGTGCCAGCAGCTTAGTTTGGACAGGGGCTGGAAACACCATATATTTT. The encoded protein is CASSLVWTGAGNTIYF.

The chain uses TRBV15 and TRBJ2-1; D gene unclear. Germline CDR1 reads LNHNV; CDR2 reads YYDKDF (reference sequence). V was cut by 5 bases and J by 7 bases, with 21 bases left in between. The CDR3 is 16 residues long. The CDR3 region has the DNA TGTGCCACCAGCGGCACAGACTCTTGGGTGGGGAATGAGCAGTTCTTC. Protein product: CATSGTDSWVGNEQFF.

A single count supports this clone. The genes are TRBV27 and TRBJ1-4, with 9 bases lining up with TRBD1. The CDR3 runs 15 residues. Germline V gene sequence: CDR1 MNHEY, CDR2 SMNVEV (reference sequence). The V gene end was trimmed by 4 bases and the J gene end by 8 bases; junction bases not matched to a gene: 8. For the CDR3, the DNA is TGTGCCAGCAGTTCACCGGGACAGGGTAACGAAAAACTGTTTTTT. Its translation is CASSSPGQGNEKLFF.

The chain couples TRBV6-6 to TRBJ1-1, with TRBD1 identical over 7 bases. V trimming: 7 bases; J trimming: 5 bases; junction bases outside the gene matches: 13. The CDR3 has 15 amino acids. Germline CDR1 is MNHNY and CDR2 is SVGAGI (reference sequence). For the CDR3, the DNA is TGTGCCAGCACCGATTTCGGCAGGGGGGGGACTGAAGCTTTCTTT. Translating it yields CASTDFGRGGTEAFF.

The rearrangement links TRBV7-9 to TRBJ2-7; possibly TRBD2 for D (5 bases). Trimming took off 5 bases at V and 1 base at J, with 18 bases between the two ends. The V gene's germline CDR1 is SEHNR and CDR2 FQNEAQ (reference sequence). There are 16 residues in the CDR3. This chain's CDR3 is CASSLIEGRTSYEQYF. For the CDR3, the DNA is TGTGCCAGCAGCCTAATAGAGGGTAGAACATCCTACGAGCAGTACTTC. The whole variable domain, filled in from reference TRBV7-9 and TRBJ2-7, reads DTGVSQNPRHKITKRGQNVTFRCDPISEHNRLYWYRQTLGQGPEFLTYFQNEAQLEKSRLLSDRFSAERPKGSFSTLEIQRTEQGDSAMYLCASSLIEGRTSYEQYFGPGTRLTVT.

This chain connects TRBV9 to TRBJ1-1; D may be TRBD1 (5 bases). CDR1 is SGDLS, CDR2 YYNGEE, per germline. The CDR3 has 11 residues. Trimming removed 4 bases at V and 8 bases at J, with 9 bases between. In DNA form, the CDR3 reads TGTGCCAGCAGCATCCGGACAGAAGCTTTCTTT. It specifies CASSIRTEAFF.

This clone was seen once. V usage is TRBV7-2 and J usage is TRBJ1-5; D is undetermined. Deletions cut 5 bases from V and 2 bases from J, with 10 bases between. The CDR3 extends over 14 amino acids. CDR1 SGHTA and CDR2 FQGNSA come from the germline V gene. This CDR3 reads CASSVTEGNQPQHF. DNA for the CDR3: TGTGCCAGCAGCGTCACAGAGGGCAATCAGCCCCAGCATTTT.

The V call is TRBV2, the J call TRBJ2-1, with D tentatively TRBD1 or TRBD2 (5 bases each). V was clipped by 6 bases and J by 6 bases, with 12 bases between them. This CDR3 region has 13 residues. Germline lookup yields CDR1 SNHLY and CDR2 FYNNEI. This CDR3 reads CASRKGTLNEQFF. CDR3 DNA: TGTGCCAGCAGGAAGGGGACCCTCAATGAGCAGTTCTTC.

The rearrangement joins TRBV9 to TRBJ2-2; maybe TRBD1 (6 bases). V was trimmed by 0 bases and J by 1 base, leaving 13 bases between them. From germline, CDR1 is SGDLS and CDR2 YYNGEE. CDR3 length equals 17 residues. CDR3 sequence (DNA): TGTGCCAGCAGCGTAGGTGTCGGCAGGGGGAACACCGGGGAGCTGTTTTTT. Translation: CASSVGVGRGNTGELFF.

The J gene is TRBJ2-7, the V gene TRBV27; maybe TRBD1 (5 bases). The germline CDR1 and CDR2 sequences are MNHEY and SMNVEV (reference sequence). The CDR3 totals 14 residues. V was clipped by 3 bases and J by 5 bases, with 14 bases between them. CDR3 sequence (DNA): TGTGCCAGCAGTTTCGTTCAGGGTTCCGACGAGCAGTACTTC. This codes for CASSFVQGSDEQYF.

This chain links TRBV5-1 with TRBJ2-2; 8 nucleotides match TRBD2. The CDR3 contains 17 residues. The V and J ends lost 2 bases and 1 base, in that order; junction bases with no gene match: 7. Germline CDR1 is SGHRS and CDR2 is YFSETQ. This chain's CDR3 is CASSFREGLGNTGELFF. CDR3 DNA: TGCGCCAGCAGCTTCCGGGAGGGCCTCGGGAACACCGGGGAGCTGTTTTTT.

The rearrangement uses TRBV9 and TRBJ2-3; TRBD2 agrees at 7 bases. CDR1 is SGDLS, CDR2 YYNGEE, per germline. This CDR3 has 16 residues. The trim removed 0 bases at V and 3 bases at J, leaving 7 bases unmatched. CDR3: CASSVGGRAGTDTQYF. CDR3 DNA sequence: TGTGCCAGCAGCGTAGGGGGGAGGGCCGGAACAGATACGCAGTATTTT.

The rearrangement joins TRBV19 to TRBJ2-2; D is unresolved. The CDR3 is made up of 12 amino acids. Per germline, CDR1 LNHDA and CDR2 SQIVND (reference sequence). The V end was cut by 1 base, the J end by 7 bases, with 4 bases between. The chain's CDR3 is CASSIVGGELFF. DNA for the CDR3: TGTGCCAGTAGTATAGTCGGCGGGGAGCTGTTTTTT.

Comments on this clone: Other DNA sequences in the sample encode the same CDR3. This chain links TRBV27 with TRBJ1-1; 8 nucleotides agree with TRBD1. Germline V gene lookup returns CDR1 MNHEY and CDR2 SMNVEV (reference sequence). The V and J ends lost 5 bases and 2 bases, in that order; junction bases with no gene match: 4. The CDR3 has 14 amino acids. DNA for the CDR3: TGTGCCAGCAGTCCTGGGACAGGAAACACTGAAGCTTTCTTT. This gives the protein CASSPGTGNTEAFF.

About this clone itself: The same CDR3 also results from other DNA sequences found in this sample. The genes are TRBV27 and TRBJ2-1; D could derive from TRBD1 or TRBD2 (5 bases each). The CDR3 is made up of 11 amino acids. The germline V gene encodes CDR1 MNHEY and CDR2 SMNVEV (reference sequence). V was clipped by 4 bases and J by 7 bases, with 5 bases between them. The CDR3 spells CASSWGNEQFF. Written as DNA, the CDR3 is TGTGCCAGCAGTTGGGGGAATGAGCAGTTCTTC.

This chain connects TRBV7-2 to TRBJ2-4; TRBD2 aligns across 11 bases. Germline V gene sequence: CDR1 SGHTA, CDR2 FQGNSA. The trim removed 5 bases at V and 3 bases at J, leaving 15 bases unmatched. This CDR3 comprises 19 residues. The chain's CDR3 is CASSPRSLAGDRGKNIQYF. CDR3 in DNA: TGTGCCAGCAGCCCCCGGTCACTAGCGGGAGACCGGGGCAAAAACATTCAGTACTTC.

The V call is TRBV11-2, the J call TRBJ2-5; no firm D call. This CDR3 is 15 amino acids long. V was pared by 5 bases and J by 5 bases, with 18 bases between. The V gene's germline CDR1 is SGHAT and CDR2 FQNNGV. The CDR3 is CASSTIPPPRETQYF. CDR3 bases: TGTGCCAGCAGCACCATACCCCCCCCACGGGAGACCCAGTACTTC. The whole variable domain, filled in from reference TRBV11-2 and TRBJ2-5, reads EAGVAQSPRYKIIEKRQSVAFWCNPISGHATLYWYQQILGQGPKLLIQFQNNGVVDDSQLPKDRFSAERLKGVDSTLKIQPAKLEDSAVYLCASSTIPPPRETQYFGPGTRLLVL.

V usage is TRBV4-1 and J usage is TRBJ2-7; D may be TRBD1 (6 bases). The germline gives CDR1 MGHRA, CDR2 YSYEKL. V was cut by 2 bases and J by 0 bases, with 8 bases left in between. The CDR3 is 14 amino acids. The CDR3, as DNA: TGCGCCAGCAGCCAAACAGGGCCCTCCTACGAGCAGTACTTC. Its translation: CASSQTGPSYEQYF.

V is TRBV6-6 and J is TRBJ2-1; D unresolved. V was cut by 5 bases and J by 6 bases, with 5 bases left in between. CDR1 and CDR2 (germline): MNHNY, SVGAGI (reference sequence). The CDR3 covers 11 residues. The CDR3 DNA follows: TGTGCCAGCAGTCTAGTCAATGAGCAGTTCTTC. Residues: CASSLVNEQFF.

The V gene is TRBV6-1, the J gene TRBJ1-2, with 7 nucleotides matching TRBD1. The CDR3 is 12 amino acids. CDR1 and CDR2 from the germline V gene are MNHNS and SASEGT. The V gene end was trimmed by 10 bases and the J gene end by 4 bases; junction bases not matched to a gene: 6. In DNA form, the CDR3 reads TGTGCCACCCACAGGGGAGGCTATGGCTACACCTTC. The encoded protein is CATHRGGYGYTF.

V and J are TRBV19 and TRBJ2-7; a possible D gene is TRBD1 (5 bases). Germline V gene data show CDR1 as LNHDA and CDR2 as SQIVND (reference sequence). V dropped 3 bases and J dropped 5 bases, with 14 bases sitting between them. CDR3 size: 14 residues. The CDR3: CASSIAGLIDEQYF. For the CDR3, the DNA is TGTGCCAGTAGTATCGCAGGGCTGATCGACGAGCAGTACTTC. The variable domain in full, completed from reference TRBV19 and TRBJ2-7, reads DGGITQSPKYLFRKEGQNVTLSCEQNLNHDAMYWYRQDPGQGLRLIYYSQIVNDFQKGDIAEGYSVSREKKESFPLTVTSAQKNPTAFYLCASSIAGLIDEQYFGPGTRLTVT.

CDR3: CASSSDRDRETQYF. The CDR3 coding sequence is TGTGCCAGCAGTTCCGACAGGGATCGAGAGACCCAGTACTTC. The chain recombines TRBV6-6 with TRBJ2-5; TRBD1 matches at 7 bases. The CDR3 is 14 amino acids. J gave up 4 bases and V 4 bases, and 6 bases lay outside the gene matches. CDR1 is MNHNY and CDR2 is SVGAGI in the germline V gene (reference sequence).

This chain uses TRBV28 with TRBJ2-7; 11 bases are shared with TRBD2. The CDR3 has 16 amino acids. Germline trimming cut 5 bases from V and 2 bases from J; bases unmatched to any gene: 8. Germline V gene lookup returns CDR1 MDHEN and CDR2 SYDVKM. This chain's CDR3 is CASSTNSGRAPYEQYF. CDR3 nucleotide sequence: TGTGCCAGCAGTACCAATAGCGGGAGGGCCCCCTACGAGCAGTACTTC.

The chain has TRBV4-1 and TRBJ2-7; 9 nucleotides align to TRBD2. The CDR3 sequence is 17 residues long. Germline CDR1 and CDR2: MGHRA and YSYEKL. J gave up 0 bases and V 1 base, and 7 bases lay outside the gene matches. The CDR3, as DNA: TGCGCCAGCAGCCAAGGAGCGGGAGGCACAAGCTCCTACGAGCAGTACTTC. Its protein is CASSQGAGGTSSYEQYF.

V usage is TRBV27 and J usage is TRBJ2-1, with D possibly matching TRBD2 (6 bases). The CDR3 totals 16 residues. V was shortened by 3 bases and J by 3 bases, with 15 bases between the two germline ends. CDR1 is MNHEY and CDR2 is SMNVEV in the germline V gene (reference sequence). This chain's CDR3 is CASSLITSSGYNEQFF. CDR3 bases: TGTGCCAGCAGTTTGATAACTAGCTCCGGCTACAATGAGCAGTTCTTC.

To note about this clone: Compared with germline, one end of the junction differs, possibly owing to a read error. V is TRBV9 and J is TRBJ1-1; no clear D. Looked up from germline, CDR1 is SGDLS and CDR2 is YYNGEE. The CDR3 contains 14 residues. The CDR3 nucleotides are TGTGTCAGCAGCGTAGCAGAGGGTTACACTGAAGCTTTCTTT. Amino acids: CVSSVAEGYTEAFF.

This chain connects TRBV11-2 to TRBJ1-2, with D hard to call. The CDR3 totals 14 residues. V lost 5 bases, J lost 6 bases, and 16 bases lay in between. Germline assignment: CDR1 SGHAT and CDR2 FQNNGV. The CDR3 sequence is CASSLTNSEDGYTF. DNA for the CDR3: TGTGCCAGCAGCCTCACCAATTCTGAGGATGGCTACACCTTC.

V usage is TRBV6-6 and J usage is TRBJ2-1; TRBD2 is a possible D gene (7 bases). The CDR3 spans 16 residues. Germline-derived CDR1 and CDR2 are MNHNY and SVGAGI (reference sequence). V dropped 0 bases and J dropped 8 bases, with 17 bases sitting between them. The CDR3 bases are TGTGCCAGCAGTTACTCCCGGGAGGAGGGGGAGCATGAGCAGTTCTTC. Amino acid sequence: CASSYSREEGEHEQFF.

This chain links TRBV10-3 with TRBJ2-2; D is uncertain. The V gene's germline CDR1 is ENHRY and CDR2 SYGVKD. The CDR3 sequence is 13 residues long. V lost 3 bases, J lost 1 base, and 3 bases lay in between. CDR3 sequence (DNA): TGTGCCATCAGTGACAGGAACACCGGGGAGCTGTTTTTT. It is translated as CAISDRNTGELFF.